Described below is a single TCR beta chain sequence and its context. The target of this receptor is not known. The input lacks base qualities; no much larger clone sits a single base away. Additional DNA sequences in this sample encode the identical CDR3. V is shortened by 0 bases, J by 3 bases, and the region joining them spans 3 bases. The germline V gene yields MNHEY for CDR1 and SVGAGI for CDR2. The CDR3, from cysteine to phenylalanine, totals 13 residues. Only CDR3 DNA remains: 39 bases, in frame from the first base. The sample belongs to a study of OX40 agonist ivuxolimab in advanced cancers. Regarding the research as a whole: Ivuxolimab was an agonistic, fully human IgG2 monoclonal antibody directed against OX40 (CD134), a costimulatory receptor. Partial responses occurred in three dose-escalation patients, of whom one had hepatocellular carcinoma and two had cutaneous melanoma. In the dose-escalation cohort, 82.7% of patients were male, and the mean age was approximately 64 years, with a range of 23 to 79. Patients were allowed to have had prior anti-PD-1, anti-PD-L1 or anti-CTLA-4 therapy, and 40% of the dose-escalation patients had previously received checkpoint inhibitors. Among the 50 to 55 dose-escalation patients, roughly 20 had hepatocellular carcinoma, around 15 melanoma, 9 renal cell carcinoma and 9 head and neck cancer. Peripheral TCRbeta sequencing was intended to test whether TCR sequence diversity was altered and clonal T-cell expansion was caused by ivuxolimab. Intravenous ivuxolimab was administered to patients every 2 weeks at six dose levels: 0.01, 0.1, 0.3, 1.5, 3 and 10 mg/kg. The paper describes the monotherapy dose-escalation part (N of about 47 patients) of the phase I trial of ivuxolimab.

Beyond this particular receptor, the publication reports: At doses of 0.1 to 3.0 mg/kg, clonal expansion of both CD4+ and CD8+ T cells in blood was seen between baseline and week 6. After ivuxolimab, expanded clones were on average more numerous among CD8+ T cells than among CD4+ T cells. Which antigens the clonally expanded peripheral T cells were specific for was not determined. Low levels of normalized T-cell clonal expansion were also seen in some nonresponding patients. In the 0.1-3.0 mg/kg groups, partial responders had among the lowest normalized peripheral clonal expansion, particularly in CD8+ T cells.

Patients with a history of autoimmune disease or receiving systemic immunosuppression were excluded from the trial. Peripheral blood for TCR sequencing was drawn from every dose cohort at baseline, at cycle 4 day 1 and at cycle 7 day 1. The samples were taken from a phase I, first-in-human, multicenter, open-label dose-escalation trial of ivuxolimab. Adults with locally advanced or metastatic head and neck squamous cell, hepatocellular, melanoma or renal cell carcinoma were enrolled in the trial. Before TCR sequencing, CD4+ T cells and CD8+ T cells were sorted from peripheral blood as separate populations. For sequencing of the TCRbeta CDR3 region, genomic DNA was extracted from the sorted cells. TCRbeta CDR3 regions were sequenced using the immunoSEQ Assay. TCRdb stores this immuneACCESS table with in-frame sequences only. Part of the clones is absent; in the studies checked, under half of the shortfall reflects unresolved V genes, and no reason is known for the rest. Across this sample there are about 69,000 clones, with about nine tenths seen only once. Of the sample, approximately 14% is held by the ten largest clones.

This receptor chain uses TRBV6-5 and TRBJ2-1; no D gene is confidently identified. Sequenced here: CD4+ or CD8+ T cells sorted from blood, sampled in a trial of the OX40 agonist ivuxolimab. The TCR comes from an adult with an advanced solid tumor such as melanoma, head and neck, liver or kidney cancer. The CDR3 in this case is CASSYSSYNEQFF. The DNA sequence reads TGTGCCAGCAGTTACTCGAGCTACAATGAGCAGTTCTTC.